These T cell receptor beta chains were read from a single sample in a study of shared clonotypes between healthy human individuals. Using immunoSEQ multiplex PCR, the repertoire was profiled, and TCRdb retains in-frame clones only, with some absent. The table lists more than 500,000 clones, approximately 95% of them singletons. The source material was naive CD8+ T cells sorted from blood. These receptors were obtained from a woman under 40 in good health. CDR3s include the opening cysteine and the closing phenylalanine or tryptophan. Fields, in order: J gene, D gene, clone size, V gene, CDR3 DNA, CDR3 protein. A D gene is named only where the DNA matches it firmly. Some rows mark clone size as missing; the rest say once, few, many or name a class of expanded clone.

j_gene: TRBJ2-7
d_gene: TRBD2
abundance: -
v_gene: TRBV6-5
CDR3nt: TGTGCCAGCAGTGCGTGGACTAGCGGCTACGAGCAGTACTTC
CDR3aa: CASSAWTSGYEQYF

j_gene: TRBJ2-5
d_gene: -
abundance: -
v_gene: TRBV7-2
CDR3nt: TGTGCCAGCAGCTTAGTTATCAGAGAGACCCAGTACTTC
CDR3aa: CASSLVIRETQYF

j_gene: TRBJ1-5
d_gene: -
abundance: -
v_gene: TRBV2
CDR3nt: TGTGCCAGCAGTGGTTATGATAGTGGGAGCAATCAGCCCCAGCATTTT
CDR3aa: CASSGYDSGSNQPQHF

j_gene: TRBJ1-2
d_gene: TRBD1
abundance: -
v_gene: TRBV29-1
CDR3nt: TGCAGCGTGAGGGACAGGCTTAACTATGGCTACACCTTC
CDR3aa: CSVRDRLNYGYTF

j_gene: TRBJ2-7
d_gene: TRBD1
abundance: -
v_gene: TRBV28
CDR3nt: TGTGCCAGCAGTTCCCCCCTGACAGGGATCTACGAGCAGTACTTC
CDR3aa: CASSSPLTGIYEQYF

j_gene: TRBJ2-1
d_gene: TRBD2
abundance: once
v_gene: TRBV28
CDR3nt: TGTGCCAGCAGTTTCCCCTCCGGGGGGGGATACAATGAGCAGTTCTTC
CDR3aa: CASSFPSGGGYNEQFF

j_gene: TRBJ2-7
d_gene: -
abundance: -
v_gene: TRBV5-8
CDR3nt: TGTGCCAGCAGCTTCGGCAGACCCTACGAGCAGTACTTC
CDR3aa: CASSFGRPYEQYF

j_gene: TRBJ2-7
d_gene: -
abundance: -
v_gene: TRBV2
CDR3nt: TGTGCCAGCAGTGACCTCAAGGTCCACTACGAGCAGTACTTC
CDR3aa: CASSDLKVHYEQYF

j_gene: TRBJ2-7
d_gene: -
abundance: -
v_gene: TRBV6-5
CDR3nt: TGTGCCAGCAGTTACTCGACCGGGACAACCCCCTACGAGCAGTACTTC
CDR3aa: CASSYSTGTTPYEQYF

j_gene: TRBJ1-5
d_gene: -
abundance: -
v_gene: TRBV28
CDR3nt: TGTGCCAGCAGTCCCGGGACTTATCAGCCCCAGCATTTT
CDR3aa: CASSPGTYQPQHF

j_gene: TRBJ2-1
d_gene: TRBD2
abundance: -
v_gene: TRBV27
CDR3nt: TGTGCCAGCAGTCGACTAGCGGGGAACAATGAGCAGTTCTTC
CDR3aa: CASSRLAGNNEQFF

j_gene: TRBJ2-7
d_gene: -
abundance: -
v_gene: TRBV2
CDR3nt: TGTGCCAGCAGTGAAGCCTTTGGGGGGCTCGAGCAGTACTTC
CDR3aa: CASSEAFGGLEQYF

j_gene: TRBJ1-5
d_gene: -
abundance: -
v_gene: TRBV5-8
CDR3nt: TGTGCCAGCAGCCTGGGGGAGGCTTATAGCAATCAGCCCCAGCATTTT
CDR3aa: CASSLGEAYSNQPQHF

j_gene: TRBJ1-1
d_gene: -
abundance: -
v_gene: TRBV2
CDR3nt: TGTGCCAGCAGCGAAGTTTGGTGGGAGGGGGAGAACACTGAAGCTTTCTTT
CDR3aa: CASSEVWWEGENTEAFF

j_gene: TRBJ2-3
d_gene: -
abundance: -
v_gene: TRBV11-2
CDR3nt: TGTGCCAGCAGCTTAGTGGGGACCACATATACGCAGTATTTT
CDR3aa: CASSLVGTTYTQYF

j_gene: TRBJ2-7
d_gene: -
abundance: -
v_gene: TRBV19
CDR3nt: TGTGCCAGCTGGGGGGACGGATCCTACGAGCAGTACTTC
CDR3aa: CASWGDGSYEQYF

j_gene: TRBJ2-3
d_gene: -
abundance: -
v_gene: TRBV28
CDR3nt: TGTGCCAGCAGTTTGGCCACCGGGGCAGATACGCAGTATTTT
CDR3aa: CASSLATGADTQYF

j_gene: TRBJ2-1
d_gene: -
abundance: -
v_gene: TRBV5-1
CDR3nt: TGCGCCAGCAGGGCCGGTCGGGGGACCAACTACAATGAGCAGTTCTTC
CDR3aa: CASRAGRGTNYNEQFF

j_gene: TRBJ2-7
d_gene: -
abundance: -
v_gene: TRBV7-9
CDR3nt: TGTGCCAGCAGCTCATCCGGGACAACGCGAAAGTACGAGCAGTACTTC
CDR3aa: CASSSSGTTRKYEQYF

j_gene: TRBJ2-1
d_gene: -
abundance: -
v_gene: TRBV7-9
CDR3nt: TGTGCCAGCAGCTGGCCCCTTGACAATGAGCAGTTCTTC
CDR3aa: CASSWPLDNEQFF

j_gene: TRBJ2-7
d_gene: -
abundance: -
v_gene: TRBV27
CDR3nt: TGTGCCAGCAGTCCCCCATTAACTTCTCGCTCCTACGAGCAGTACTTC
CDR3aa: CASSPPLTSRSYEQYF

j_gene: TRBJ2-1
d_gene: TRBD2
abundance: -
v_gene: TRBV27
CDR3nt: TGTGCCAGCAGTTTATCTAGCGGGAGTAGGTACAATGAGCAGTTCTTC
CDR3aa: CASSLSSGSRYNEQFF

j_gene: TRBJ1-3
d_gene: TRBD1
abundance: few
v_gene: TRBV11-2
CDR3nt: TGTGCCAGCAGCTTAGAGCCGGACAGGAGTACTTTT
CDR3aa: CASSLEPDRSTF

j_gene: TRBJ2-2
d_gene: TRBD2
abundance: -
v_gene: TRBV27
CDR3nt: TGTGCCAGCAGCCCGACTAGCGTGGGCGGGGAGCTGTTTTTT
CDR3aa: CASSPTSVGGELFF

j_gene: TRBJ2-7
d_gene: -
abundance: -
v_gene: TRBV7-9
CDR3nt: TGTGCCAGCAGCTTCGACCTCGGGACCTACGAGCAGTACTTC
CDR3aa: CASSFDLGTYEQYF

j_gene: TRBJ1-5
d_gene: TRBD1
abundance: -
v_gene: TRBV28
CDR3nt: TGTGCCAGCAGTTGGGGACAGGTGGTCAATCAGCCCCAGCATTTT
CDR3aa: CASSWGQVVNQPQHF

j_gene: TRBJ2-1
d_gene: -
abundance: once
v_gene: TRBV7-2
CDR3nt: TGTGCCAGCGATCCTGACCGACCCAATGAGCAGTTCTTC
CDR3aa: CASDPDRPNEQFF

j_gene: TRBJ1-1
d_gene: -
abundance: -
v_gene: TRBV7-6
CDR3nt: TGTGCCAGCAGCTTATATCAGGCCAGGGTGGATGAAGCTTTCTTT
CDR3aa: CASSLYQARVDEAFF

j_gene: TRBJ2-3
d_gene: -
abundance: -
v_gene: TRBV7-6
CDR3nt: TGTGCCAGCAGCTTATCTTCGGTAGCAGATACGCAGTATTTT
CDR3aa: CASSLSSVADTQYF

j_gene: TRBJ2-7
d_gene: TRBD2
abundance: -
v_gene: TRBV7-9
CDR3nt: TGTGCCAGCAGCCCCGAATCGAGCGGGGTAACCTACGAGCAGTACTTC
CDR3aa: CASSPESSGVTYEQYF

j_gene: TRBJ2-4
d_gene: -
abundance: -
v_gene: TRBV29-1
CDR3nt: TGCAGCGTTGAGGGGGGAGAGGGCTTTTACGGAAACATTCAGTACTTC
CDR3aa: CSVEGGEGFYGNIQYF

j_gene: TRBJ2-7
d_gene: -
abundance: -
v_gene: TRBV27
CDR3nt: TGTGCCAGCAGTCTAACTAGGGCCTACGAGCAGTACTTC
CDR3aa: CASSLTRAYEQYF

j_gene: TRBJ2-7
d_gene: -
abundance: -
v_gene: TRBV6-5
CDR3nt: TGTGCCAGCAGTGGCGGGATCGGAGAGCAGTACTTC
CDR3aa: CASSGGIGEQYF

j_gene: TRBJ2-7
d_gene: -
abundance: -
v_gene: TRBV27
CDR3nt: TGTGCCAGCAAATCTGCCTTCTACGAGCAGTACTTC
CDR3aa: CASKSAFYEQYF

j_gene: TRBJ2-7
d_gene: TRBD2
abundance: -
v_gene: TRBV27
CDR3nt: TGTGCCAGCAGTCCCACCCCGACTAGCAGCTACGAGCAGTACTTC
CDR3aa: CASSPTPTSSYEQYF

j_gene: TRBJ1-4
d_gene: TRBD1
abundance: -
v_gene: TRBV5-1
CDR3nt: TGCGCCAGCAGCATGGACAGGCGATCTAATGAAAAACTGTTTTTT
CDR3aa: CASSMDRRSNEKLFF

j_gene: TRBJ2-7
d_gene: TRBD2
abundance: -
v_gene: TRBV23-1
CDR3nt: TGCGCCAGCAGCCCGGGGAGGGACGAGCAGTACTTC
CDR3aa: CASSPGRDEQYF

j_gene: TRBJ2-7
d_gene: -
abundance: -
v_gene: TRBV9
CDR3nt: TGTGCCAGCAGCGTAGAGGGGGGACGCTCCTACGAGCAGTACTTC
CDR3aa: CASSVEGGRSYEQYF

j_gene: TRBJ2-3
d_gene: -
abundance: -
v_gene: TRBV7-8
CDR3nt: TGTGCCAGCAGCCGAATAGGAGACACAGATACGCAGTATTTT
CDR3aa: CASSRIGDTDTQYF

j_gene: TRBJ1-1
d_gene: TRBD1
abundance: -
v_gene: TRBV5-1
CDR3nt: TGCGCCAGCAGCTTGGGGGGACAGGGAGCTTTCTTT
CDR3aa: CASSLGGQGAFF

j_gene: TRBJ2-7
d_gene: -
abundance: -
v_gene: TRBV28
CDR3nt: TGTGCCAGCAGTTTAAACGACGAGCAGTACTTC
CDR3aa: CASSLNDEQYF

j_gene: TRBJ1-2
d_gene: -
abundance: -
v_gene: TRBV5-6
CDR3nt: TGTGCCAGCAGCTTTGGACAGATGGAGGGCTACACCTTC
CDR3aa: CASSFGQMEGYTF

j_gene: TRBJ1-4
d_gene: -
abundance: -
v_gene: TRBV19
CDR3nt: TGTGCCAGTAGTATAGGAGCGAAGAATGAAAAACTGTTTTTT
CDR3aa: CASSIGAKNEKLFF

j_gene: TRBJ2-7
d_gene: TRBD2
abundance: -
v_gene: TRBV7-8
CDR3nt: TGTGCCAGCAGCCCGTATCCCCCGGGACTAGCGGGAGTTGGGGGCTCCTACGAGCAGTACTTC
CDR3aa: CASSPYPPGLAGVGGSYEQYF

j_gene: TRBJ2-3
d_gene: -
abundance: -
v_gene: TRBV7-9
CDR3nt: TGTGCCAGCAGCTTAGCGGAAAGCACAGATACGCAGTATTTT
CDR3aa: CASSLAESTDTQYF

j_gene: TRBJ1-1
d_gene: -
abundance: -
v_gene: TRBV4-1
CDR3nt: TGCGCCAGCAGCCCCTGGACGGCGAACACTGAAGCTTTCTTT
CDR3aa: CASSPWTANTEAFF

j_gene: TRBJ2-2
d_gene: -
abundance: -
v_gene: TRBV6-5
CDR3nt: TGTGCCAGCCACCTCGGGGGCACCGGGGAGCTGTTTTTT
CDR3aa: CASHLGGTGELFF

j_gene: TRBJ2-7
d_gene: -
abundance: -
v_gene: TRBV5-1
CDR3nt: TGCGCCAGCAGCCCAGCAATTTCAACCGAGACGTACTTC
CDR3aa: CASSPAISTETYF

j_gene: TRBJ2-3
d_gene: TRBD2
abundance: -
v_gene: TRBV2
CDR3nt: TGTGCCAGCAGTGGACTAGCGGGAGGGAGCACAGATACGCAGTATTTT
CDR3aa: CASSGLAGGSTDTQYF

j_gene: TRBJ2-1
d_gene: TRBD2
abundance: once
v_gene: TRBV28
CDR3nt: TGTGCCAGCAGTTTTTCCAGCGGGAGGGACAATGAGCAGTTCTTC
CDR3aa: CASSFSSGRDNEQFF

j_gene: TRBJ2-1
d_gene: TRBD2
abundance: -
v_gene: TRBV29-1
CDR3nt: TGCAGCCTACGACTAGCGGGAGAGGTAAATGAGCAGTTCTTC
CDR3aa: CSLRLAGEVNEQFF

j_gene: TRBJ2-2
d_gene: TRBD2
abundance: -
v_gene: TRBV29-1
CDR3nt: TGCAGCGTTCCAAGTAGCGGGAGGGCCCCCGGGGAGCTGTTTTTT
CDR3aa: CSVPSSGRAPGELFF

j_gene: TRBJ2-7
d_gene: TRBD2
abundance: -
v_gene: TRBV9
CDR3nt: TGTGCCAGCAGCGTAGGCCGGACTAGCGGGGGACCCTACGAGCAGTACTTC
CDR3aa: CASSVGRTSGGPYEQYF

j_gene: TRBJ2-7
d_gene: TRBD2
abundance: -
v_gene: TRBV5-4
CDR3nt: TGTGCCAGCAGCTCACCCTTTGGGGGAGGGAACTCCTACGAGCAGTACTTC
CDR3aa: CASSSPFGGGNSYEQYF